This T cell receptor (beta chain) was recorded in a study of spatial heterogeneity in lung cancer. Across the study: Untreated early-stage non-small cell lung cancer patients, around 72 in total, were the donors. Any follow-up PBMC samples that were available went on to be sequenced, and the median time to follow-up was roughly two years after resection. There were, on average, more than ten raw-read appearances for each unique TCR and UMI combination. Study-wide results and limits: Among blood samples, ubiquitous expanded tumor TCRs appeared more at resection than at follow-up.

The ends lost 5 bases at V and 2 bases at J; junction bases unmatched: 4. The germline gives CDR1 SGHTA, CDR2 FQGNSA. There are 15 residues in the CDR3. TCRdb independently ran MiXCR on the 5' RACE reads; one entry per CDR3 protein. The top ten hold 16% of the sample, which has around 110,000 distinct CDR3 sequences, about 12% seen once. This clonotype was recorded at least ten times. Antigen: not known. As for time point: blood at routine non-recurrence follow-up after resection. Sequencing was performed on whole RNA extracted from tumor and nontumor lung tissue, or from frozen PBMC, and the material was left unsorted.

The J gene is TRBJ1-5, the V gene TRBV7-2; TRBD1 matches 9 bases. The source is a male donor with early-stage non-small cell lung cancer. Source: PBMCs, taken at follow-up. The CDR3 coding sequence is TGTGCCAGCAGCCCTTGGACAGGGGGCAATCAGCCCCAGCATTTT. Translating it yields CASSPWTGGNQPQHF.